The clone carrying this T cell receptor beta chain was seen a few times. This record belongs to a study of cytomegalovirus exposure and HLA in healthy donors. 60 Vbeta and 13 Jbeta primers were used in PCR. Produced via immunoSEQ multiplex PCR; TCRdb's table is partial and in-frame only. Seen here are approximately 130,000 clones, 65% to 80% observed once, and the top ten hold approximately 1.7%. J lost 0 bases, V lost 5 bases, and 6 bases had no gene match. The CDR3 is 15 residues long. Germline CDR1 and CDR2: LGHNA and YNFKEQ. This TCR was recovered from a woman aged 40 to 50 in good health and CMV-seronegative. The sequencing input was PBMCs. The V gene is TRBV4-2, the J gene TRBJ1-1; 7 bases line up with TRBD1. The CDR3 region is CASSGKGQLNTEAFF. The CDR3 region has the DNA TGTGCCAGCAGCGGGAAGGGACAGTTGAACACTGAAGCTTTCTTT.